This T cell receptor beta chain derives from a study of blood T cell repertoires in COVID-19. Study context: Sites in the United States, Italy and Spain provided acute and convalescent COVID-19 samples. Sample material is recorded as cDNA or gDNA derived from T cells, B-cell-depleted T cells, or PBMCs.

Per the study methods: Amplification from reference gene primers served as the basis for estimated nucleated cell counts. The method was immunoSEQ multiplex PCR; TCRdb's version includes in-frame clones alone and lacks a portion of them. D and trimming come from the DNA, and the V and J calls and clone size come from that table. The top ten hold 4.5% of the sample, which has about 140,000 clones, 70% to 80% seen once. Germline CDR1 reads LNHNV; CDR2 reads YYDKDF (reference sequence). CDR3 length: 16 residues. Germline trimming cut 5 bases from V and 5 bases from J; bases unmatched to any gene: 11. Sequenced sample: peripheral blood. This TCR was sampled from a woman of 80 years or more with active or convalescent COVID-19. The V call is TRBV15, the J call TRBJ1-2; 10 nucleotides agree with TRBD1. CDR3 region: CATSLVDRDRGYGYTF. CDR3 coding DNA: TGTGCCACCAGCCTTGTCGACCGGGACAGGGGATATGGCTACACCTTC.